Each of the 3 T cell receptor beta chains below was sequenced from the same sample in a study of shared T cell receptors in the human thymus. Sequenced by immunoSEQ multiplex PCR; TCRdb stores in-frame clones only, minus some. The table lists approximately 660,000 clones, approximately 87% of them singletons, with 0.01% in the top ten. This same sample was also taken into another study, of human thymus T cells.

The sequencing sample was made of thymocytes. Receptors were obtained from a boy under two years old with a congenital heart defect.

The V and J genes are TRBV12-5 and TRBJ2-1; TRBD2 agrees at 14 bases. The V gene's germline CDR1 is LGHNT and CDR2 FRNRAP. Trimming cost V 5 bases and J 6 bases; bases outside gene matches: 9. The CDR3 runs 17 residues. The CDR3 nucleotides read TGTGCTAGTGGTATCTCCACCGGGACTAGCGGGAGCAATGAGCAGTTCTTC. Translation gives CASGISTGTSGSNEQFF.

The chain links TRBV5-1 to TRBJ2-1, with D maybe TRBD2 (5 bases). The germline V gene encodes CDR1 SGHRS and CDR2 YFSETQ. This CDR3 comprises 13 residues. The V end lost 4 bases, the J end lost 5 bases, and 10 bases lay between the germline ends. The CDR3 DNA reads TGCGCCAGCAGCCCGTTACTAGACAATGAGCAGTTCTTC. Its protein is CASSPLLDNEQFF.

The chain recombines TRBV29-1 with TRBJ1-1; D uncertain. The V and J ends lost 3 bases and 2 bases respectively, with 19 bases between them. The CDR3 totals 16 residues. The germline V gene has CDR1 SQVTM and CDR2 ANQGSEA. This CDR3 is CSVEGLGEWVNTEAFF. For the CDR3, the DNA is TGCAGCGTTGAGGGTTTGGGAGAATGGGTCAACACTGAAGCTTTCTTT.